This T cell receptor (beta chain) is drawn from a study of beta chain features in type 1 diabetes. Findings and caveats of the study: Shorter TCRB CDR3s, moderately but significantly so, marked every one of the four CD4+ subsets in Type 1 diabetes patients.

This CDR3 has 16 amino acids. V dropped 6 bases and J dropped 4 bases, with 21 bases sitting between them. In germline, CDR1 is MDHEN, CDR2 SYDVKM. Notes on this clone: No antigen is known for it.

The investigators reverse transcribed all of the isolated RNA, so they sequenced expressed TCRB transcripts. Assay: immunoSEQ multiplex PCR; the TCRdb copy retains only in-frame clones and omits some. The repertoire includes about 370,000 clones, 8.5% to 10% of them detected once, and around 0.66% sits in the top ten. The TCR comes from a man aged 25-45 years with type 1 diabetes. V is TRBV28 and J is TRBJ1-1; D uncertain. Material: central memory CD4+ T cells from blood. CDR3 amino acids: CASSTPGSDGRTEAFF. The CDR3 nucleotides are TGTGCCAGCAGCACACCTGGATCGGACGGCCGCACTGAAGCTTTCTTT.